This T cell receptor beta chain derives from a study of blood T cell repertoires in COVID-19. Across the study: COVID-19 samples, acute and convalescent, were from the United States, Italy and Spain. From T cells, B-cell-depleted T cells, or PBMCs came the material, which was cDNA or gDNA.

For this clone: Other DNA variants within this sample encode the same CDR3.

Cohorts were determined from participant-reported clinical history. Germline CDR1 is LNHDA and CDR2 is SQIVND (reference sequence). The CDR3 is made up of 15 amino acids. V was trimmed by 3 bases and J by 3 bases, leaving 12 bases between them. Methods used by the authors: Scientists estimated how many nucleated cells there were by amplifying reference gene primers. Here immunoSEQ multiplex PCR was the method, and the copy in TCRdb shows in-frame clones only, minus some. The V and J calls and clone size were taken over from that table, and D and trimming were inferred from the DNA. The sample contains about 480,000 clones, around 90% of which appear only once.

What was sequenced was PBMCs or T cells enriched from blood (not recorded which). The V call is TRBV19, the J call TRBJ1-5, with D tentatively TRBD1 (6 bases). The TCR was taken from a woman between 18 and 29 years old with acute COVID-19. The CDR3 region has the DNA TGTGCCAGTAGTATCCGACAGGTTTCCAATCAGCCCCAGCATTTT. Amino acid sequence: CASSIRQVSNQPQHF.